This entry lists 5 T cell receptor beta chains sequenced from one sample in a study of CD8+CD57+ T cells in acquired aplastic anemia. It was patients with CD8+CD57+ cell expansion by flow cytometry who were chosen for sequencing. The study profiled TCR beta VDJ and CDR3 using genomic DNA as template. MiXCR, applied by TCRdb to the reads, yields one record per CDR3 protein. The sample consists of 150,000 to 200,000 distinct CDR3 sequences, around 50% of them appearing once. The sample consisted of sorted CD4+, CD8+, or CD8+CD57+ T cells (not recorded which) from PBMCs. Every receptor here comes from a human donor with aplastic anemia.

The chain is built from TRBV7-2 and TRBJ2-7; 11 positions agree with TRBD2. Trimming at V came to 4 bases and at J to 6 bases, leaving 5 bases not matched to a gene. The CDR3 runs to 14 residues. The germline CDR1 and CDR2 sequences are SGHTA and FQGNSA. The chain's CDR3 is CASSSIAGGGEQYF. CDR3 nucleotides: TGTGCCAGCAGCTCCATAGCGGGAGGGGGCGAGCAGTACTTC.

The rearrangement links TRBV19 to TRBJ1-2, with a tentative D call TRBD1 (6 bases). The CDR3 is 14 residues long. Germline-derived CDR1 and CDR2 are LNHDA and SQIVND (reference sequence). V was trimmed by 9 bases and J by 4 bases, leaving 18 bases between them. The CDR3 is CASDRTGGRYGYTF. The CDR3 nucleotides are TGTGCCAGCGATAGGACCGGGGGCCGCTATGGCTACACCTTC.

In the case of this clonotype: A much larger clone lies one base from this, so it may be a read error. This chain joins TRBV6-5 and TRBJ2-7; D not resolved. Looked up from germline, CDR1 is MNHEY and CDR2 is SVGAGI. The CDR3 length is 14 residues. CDR3 sequence: CASSYSRSSCEQYF. For the CDR3, the DNA is TGTGCCAGCAGTTATTCCCGTAGCTCCTGCGAGCAGTACTTC.

This clonotype was found once. The gene calls are TRBV20-1 and TRBJ1-1, with unresolved D. The CDR3 runs 12 residues. Trimming pared 4 bases from V and 4 bases from J, leaving 10 bases between. Per the germline V gene, CDR1 is DFQATT and CDR2 is SNEGSKA (reference sequence). This chain's CDR3 is CSAKEGGTEAFF. The CDR3 DNA sequence: TGCAGTGCTAAGGAAGGTGGCACTGAAGCTTTCTTT.

This clonotype was counted only a few times. The chain joins TRBV11-2 to TRBJ2-2, with 12 positions matching TRBD1. Trimming at V came to 5 bases and at J to 6 bases, leaving 10 bases not matched to a gene. Germline lookup yields CDR1 SGHAT and CDR2 FQNNGV. The CDR3 covers 17 residues. The CDR3 DNA reads as TGTGCCAGCAGCCAATTACCGGGACAGGGGGCGCCCGGGGAGCTGTTTTTT. Translating it yields CASSQLPGQGAPGELFF.